This TCR beta chain was sequenced for a study of T cells in Graves' hyperthyroidism and ophthalmopathy (dated by TCRdb to 2018 to 2020). Turning to the overall study: Peripheral blood samples were taken at initial diagnosis, before any treatment was given. Following sampling, methimazole starting at 30 mg daily was given to hyperthyroidism patients, and high-dose intravenous methylprednisolone was given to ophthalmopathy patients. According to the paper, TCR Vbeta CDR3 sequencing was carried out on more than 120 peripheral blood samples, which came from fewer than 50 ophthalmopathy, 75 to 80 hyperthyroidism and some 17 progressor patients. A discovery cohort of about a hundred patients, 43 with Graves' ophthalmopathy and fewer than 65 with stable Graves' hyperthyroidism, was used to find distinguishing TCR V-J signatures. The approximately 97 discovery patients were randomly divided into training and test sets at a 7:3 ratio. Whether ophthalmopathy could be predicted prospectively was tested in an independent validation cohort made up of under 20 hyperthyroidism patients plus 17 patients who later progressed to ophthalmopathy. The study also compared thyroid tissue and blood T-cell repertoires from more than five Graves' hyperthyroidism patients.

Here is what the overall study found, with its caveats: Sample size was not statistically predetermined, and investigators were not blinded to group allocation. In validation, progression to ophthalmopathy was predicted by the model with about 70% sensitivity and roughly 72% specificity, a median of roughly six months before onset. In cross-validation, a model built on a 13 V-J signature told ophthalmopathy apart from stable hyperthyroidism with approximately 90% sensitivity and roughly 83% specificity, and in testing the same model reached 80%/75%. Most expanded thyroid clonotypes (frequency above 0.001) were also detected in blood, suggesting blood repertoires may reflect thyroid immune responses.

TCR beta CDR3 regions were amplified from RNA transcripts. The first round of RT-PCR for the TCR CDR3 was performed with the HTBI primer set and the Qiagen OneStep RT-PCR kit. A second multiplex PCR round built the libraries, followed by size selection and purification. Paired-end sequencing of the libraries was performed with 100 bp reads on an Illumina HiSeq2000. In the source study's methods: SOAPnuke was used to process the raw data, removing reads that contained adapters or uncalled bases, had a mean Phred below 15, or lacked an exact match to the constant primer or identifier. High-quality paired reads were merged with COPE v1.2.5, and unique nucleotide sequences were defined as clonotypes. Clonotypes were aligned to IMGT TRBV, TRBD and TRBJ reference segments using MiTCR v1.1. The analysis included only V-J combinations with a frequency above 0.0001, which together covered roughly 99% of the repertoires. The TCS score was defined as the ratio of F50 (clonal expansion) to E x V (chaos), calculated using BLOSUM62-based TCRdist between CDR3 peptides within each V-J. Welch's t-statistics and random forest reduced roughly 530 V-J features to 13, which were used in a naive Bayes classifier (R e1071). TCRdb took the public reads, trimmed them with fastp at Q25, ran MiXCR for clone calling and kept in-frame beta chains. Rows matching on CDR3 protein sequence are summarized as one entry with the most common DNA and genes. TCRdb, rather than the study authors, made the V and J calls. The sample table records some 440,000 distinct CDR3 sequences; 15% to 18% of these occur just once. 12% to 15% of the sample rests with the top ten.

As for this clonotype: There is no known antigen for this receptor. No qualities accompany the bases; no much larger clone lies one base away.

V is clipped by 6 bases and J by 0 bases, and the sequence between their germline boundaries is 8 bases long. CDR1 MDHEN and CDR2 SYDVKM are derived from the germline V gene. The CDR3 runs 14 residues from the cysteine to the phenylalanine. Only the CDR3 region is kept as DNA, spanning 42 bases read in frame from base 1. Stable Graves' hyperthyroidism was defined as no progression to ophthalmopathy during 18 months of follow-up. Hyperthyroidism patients were newly diagnosed, had a disease duration of under 2 months, and were aged 18 to 65 years. Exclusion was applied to patients with uncontrolled infections, other autoimmune diseases, pregnancy or lactation. Clinical symptoms, serum thyroxine and TRAb, thyroid ultrasound, and orbital computed tomography formed the basis for the diagnoses. PBMCs were separated from roughly 10 ml of fresh peripheral blood using Ficoll-Paque density gradient centrifugation. Total RNA was extracted with Trizol reagent, and quality was checked on an Agilent 2100 Bioanalyzer.

The chain was built from TRBV28 and TRBJ2-2; TRBD2 is a possible D gene, resting on 5 matching bases. This clonotype was obtained from a woman aged 18-29 years with Graves' hyperthyroidism. Sequenced input: blood. The CDR3 amino acid sequence is: CASRWTANTGELFF. The DNA is as follows: TGTGCCAGCAGATGGACTGCGAACACCGGGGAGCTGTTTTTT.